Below are 23 T cell receptor beta chains sequenced from a single sample in a study of CD8 T cells in Susac syndrome. Random-hexamer reverse transcription was applied to about 0.45 to 1 ug RNA. TCRdb analysed the immunoSEQ multiplex PCR reads with MiXCR anew, one entry per CDR3 protein. This table has roughly 67,000 distinct CDR3 sequences, about 95% appearing once. Sequenced input: CD8+ T cells from PBMCs. The receptors were sampled from a human donor with multiple sclerosis.

This chain connects TRBV12-3 or TRBV12-4 to TRBJ2-7; D remains unclear. V dropped 8 bases and J dropped 1 base, with 12 bases sitting between them. The CDR3 has 13 amino acids. CDR3 nucleotide sequence: TGTGCCAGCGAAACCACTGGATCCTACGAGCAGTACTTC. The encoded protein is CASETTGSYEQYF.

V is TRBV29-1 and J is TRBJ2-7, with a tentative D call TRBD1 (6 bases). Germline V gene lookup returns CDR1 SQVTM and CDR2 ANQGSEA. V gave up 6 bases and J gave up 0 bases, with 15 bases separating them. This CDR3 is built from 14 residues. The CDR3 here is CSVSQGQGSYEQYF. CDR3 bases: TGCAGCGTCTCACAGGGCCAGGGCTCCTACGAGCAGTACTTC.

The V and J genes are TRBV6-6 and TRBJ2-5; D ambiguous. Per the germline V gene, CDR1 is MNHNY and CDR2 is SVGAGI (reference sequence). The CDR3 is 13 amino acids. Trimming took off 2 bases at V and 5 bases at J, with 9 bases between the two ends. This CDR3 reads CASSYPIWETQYF. The CDR3 region has the DNA TGTGCCAGCAGTTACCCGATATGGGAGACCCAGTACTTC.

The chain uses TRBV5-1 and TRBJ2-1, with D possibly being TRBD1 (5 bases). CDR1 SGHRS and CDR2 YFSETQ come from the germline V gene. V lost 2 bases to trimming and J lost 5 bases, with 11 bases between them. The CDR3 runs to 14 residues. The CDR3 DNA reads TGCGCCAGCAGCTTACGACAGAGTGACAATGAGCAGTTCTTC. Its protein product is CASSLRQSDNEQFF.

V usage is TRBV30 and J usage is TRBJ1-6; D perhaps matches TRBD1 (5 bases). Germline V lookup: CDR1 GTSNPN, CDR2 SVGIG (reference sequence). V was pared by 1 base and J by 0 bases, with 10 bases between. The CDR3 runs to 16 residues. CDR3 sequence (DNA): TGTGCCTGGAGTGGGTCTGACAGCTCCTATAATTCACCCCTCCACTTT. It is translated as CAWSGSDSSYNSPLHF. The full variable domain, rest sourced from reference TRBV30 and TRBJ1-6, is SQTIHQWPATLVQPVGSPLSLECTVEGTSNPNLYWYRQAAGRGLQLLFYSVGIGQISSEVPQNLSASRPQDRQFILSSKKLLLSDSGFYLCAWSGSDSSYNSPLHFGNGTRLTVT.

CDR3 sequence (DNA): TGTGCCAGCAGCCATTCCGCCACTGAAGCTTTCTTT. Translating it yields CASSHSATEAFF. This chain joins TRBV6-2 or TRBV6-3 and TRBJ1-1; D gene ambiguous. The CDR3 is 12 amino acids. CDR1 is MNHEY and CDR2 is SVGEGT in the germline V gene. V lost 6 bases, J lost 4 bases, and 9 bases lay in between.

The J gene is TRBJ2-7, the V gene TRBV5-1; TRBD1 might be the D (5 bases). From germline, CDR1 is SGHRS and CDR2 YFSETQ. CDR3 size: 14 residues. Deletions cut 6 bases from V and 3 bases from J, with 16 bases between. The CDR3 DNA is TGCGCCAGCACTACTACAGGTCCTATCTACGAGCAGTACTTC. Its translation: CASTTTGPIYEQYF.

The V call is TRBV29-1, the J call TRBJ1-1; D is ambiguous. CDR1 is SQVTM and CDR2 is ANQGSEA in the germline V gene. V was clipped by 0 bases and J by 7 bases, with 9 bases between them. CDR3 length equals 12 residues. This chain's CDR3 is CSVEEDQVEAFF. The DNA for the CDR3 is TGCAGCGTTGAAGAAGATCAGGTTGAAGCTTTCTTT.

J is TRBJ2-5 and V is TRBV14; no firm D call. This CDR3 spans 15 amino acids. CDR1 SGHDN and CDR2 FVKESK come from the germline V gene. The ends were cut back, 0 bases at V and 6 bases at J, with 14 bases in the middle. The CDR3 loop is CASSQESQTPKTQYF. CDR3 coding DNA: TGTGCCAGCAGCCAAGAAAGTCAGACTCCAAAGACCCAGTACTTC. The full variable domain, completed using reference TRBV14 and TRBJ2-5, is EAGVTQFPSHSVIEKGQTVTLRCDPISGHDNLYWYRRVMGKEIKFLLHFVKESKQDESGMPNNRFLAERTGGTYSTLKVQPAELEDSGVYFCASSQESQTPKTQYFGPGTRLLVL.

The chain employs TRBV29-1 and TRBJ1-2, with D hard to call. The V end lost 6 bases, the J end lost 6 bases, and 11 bases lay between the germline ends. Germline values: CDR1 SQVTM, CDR2 ANQGSEA. The CDR3 has 11 residues. The CDR3 DNA reads as TGCAGCGTCCTTTGGCGGGATGGCTACACCTTC. This gives the protein CSVLWRDGYTF.

This clonotype was recorded once. The chain employs TRBV14 and TRBJ2-3; tentative D call: TRBD2 (6 bases). This CDR3 is built from 16 residues. The germline CDR1 and CDR2 sequences are SGHDN and FVKESK. V lost 4 bases to trimming and J lost 0 bases, with 14 bases between them. The CDR3 region is CASSLFGGISTDTQYF. Written as DNA, the CDR3 is TGTGCCAGCAGCCTTTTCGGGGGTATCAGCACAGATACGCAGTATTTT.

J is TRBJ2-2 and V is TRBV4-3, with D perhaps matching TRBD2 (7 bases). Germline loops: CDR1 LGHNA, CDR2 YSLEER. V lost 3 bases to trimming and J lost 3 bases, with 17 bases between them. The CDR3 has 17 residues. The CDR3 nucleotides are TGCGCCAGCAGCCATGAGGGGGGGAATCAATACACCGGGGAGCTGTTTTTT. It specifies CASSHEGGNQYTGELFF.

This chain links TRBV12-3 or TRBV12-4 with TRBJ1-5, with TRBD1 matching over 7 bases. Germline trimming cut 6 bases from V and 4 bases from J; bases unmatched to any gene: 3. CDR3 size: 13 residues. The CDR3 spells CASRAQGNQPQHF. Written as DNA, the CDR3 is TGTGCCAGCAGGGCACAGGGGAATCAGCCCCAGCATTTT.

V is TRBV28 and J is TRBJ1-5; D gene unclear. From germline, CDR1 is MDHEN and CDR2 SYDVKM. Trimming shortened V by 6 bases and J by 5 bases, and 11 bases separated the two germline ends. CDR3 length equals 13 residues. The DNA of the CDR3 is TGTGCCAGCAGCAGACGTGGGGATCAGCCCCAGCATTTT. Amino acids: CASSRRGDQPQHF.

The chain uses TRBV20-1 and TRBJ2-7; D ambiguous. The ends were cut back, 0 bases at V and 5 bases at J, with 11 bases in the middle. The CDR3 covers 13 residues. The germline CDR1 and CDR2 sequences are DFQATT and SNEGSKA (reference sequence). This CDR3 is CSARERQVNEQYF. The DNA of the CDR3 is TGCAGTGCTAGAGAGCGTCAGGTCAACGAGCAGTACTTC.

This chain connects TRBV7-8 to TRBJ1-5; 7 nucleotides agree with TRBD1. The J segment lost 4 bases and the V segment lost 3 bases, leaving 15 bases of the junction unmatched. This CDR3 spans 18 amino acids. Germline CDR1 SGHVS, CDR2 FQNEAQ. CDR3 bases: TGTGCCAGCAGCTTGCGCCCTCAGGGGGTTGGGGTTAATCAGCCCCAGCATTTT. It is translated as CASSLRPQGVGVNQPQHF.

The J gene is TRBJ2-7, the V gene TRBV27; the match to TRBD1 covers 9 bases. Germline assignment: CDR1 MNHEY and CDR2 SMNVEV (reference sequence). The CDR3 length is 15 residues. J was trimmed by 3 bases and V by 0 bases; bases with no gene match: 3. In DNA form, the CDR3 reads TGTGCCAGCAGTTTATCAGCGACAGGGGGCTACGAGCAGTACTTC. This encodes CASSLSATGGYEQYF.

V usage is TRBV7-2 and J usage is TRBJ2-7; D may be TRBD2 (5 bases). Germline V gene lookup returns CDR1 SGHTA and CDR2 FQGNSA. The CDR3 covers 16 residues. V dropped 1 base and J dropped 0 bases, with 13 bases sitting between them. CDR3 sequence (DNA): TGTGCCAGCAGCTTAGTTGGGGAGAATCCCTCCTACGAGCAGTACTTC. Encoded protein: CASSLVGENPSYEQYF.

The chain is built from TRBV6-5 and TRBJ1-1; D unresolved. Looked up from germline, CDR1 is MNHEY and CDR2 is SVGAGI. The V and J ends lost 2 bases and 1 base respectively, with 11 bases between them. The CDR3 contains 15 residues. The CDR3 loop is CASSYPIYGNTEAFF. CDR3 DNA: TGTGCCAGCAGTTACCCTATCTACGGGAACACTGAAGCTTTCTTT.

The CDR3 region has the DNA TGTGCCAGCAGCAAATCCGACGGGACTCAAGAGACCCAGTACTTC. This gives the protein CASSKSDGTQETQYF. This sequence joins TRBV5-4 and TRBJ2-5; the D gene is possibly TRBD2 (6 bases). V was cut by 4 bases and J by 2 bases, with 15 bases left in between. This CDR3 spans 15 amino acids. From germline, CDR1 is SGHNT and CDR2 YYREEE (reference sequence).

The chain joins TRBV19 to TRBJ2-2; D remains unclear. The CDR3 totals 14 residues. The germline V gene has CDR1 LNHDA and CDR2 SQIVND (reference sequence). Trimming cost V 3 bases and J 7 bases, with 12 bases left between them. The CDR3 DNA follows: TGTGCCAGTAGTATCCCCAGTGAGATCGGGGAGCTGTTTTTT. This translates into CASSIPSEIGELFF.

J is TRBJ2-2 and V is TRBV27; D not certain. Germline lookup yields CDR1 MNHEY and CDR2 SMNVEV (reference sequence). This CDR3 comprises 14 residues. The V gene lost 5 bases and the J gene lost 7 bases, with 14 bases spanning the gap. This CDR3 reads CASSRYSLGGELFF. For the CDR3, the DNA is TGTGCCAGCAGTCGTTATTCCCTCGGCGGGGAGCTGTTTTTT.

This chain connects TRBV4-3 to TRBJ1-1; 7 bases agree with TRBD1. With V trimmed by 4 bases and J by 1 base, 3 bases remained unmatched. CDR3 length: 14 residues. CDR1 LGHNA and CDR2 YSLEER come from the germline V gene. The CDR3 DNA reads TGCGCCAGCAGCCCAGGGACAGCGAACACTGAAGCTTTCTTT. Translated, it gives CASSPGTANTEAFF.